The 17 T cell receptor beta chains reported below all come from one sample, sequenced in a study of CDR3 diversity in severe acne. TCRdb reprocessed the PCR reads with MiXCR, giving one entry per CDR3 protein. The sample yields over 70,000 distinct CDR3 sequences, about 54% seen once. Sequencing was done on a sample of blood. The receptors derive from a male donor in good health, without acne.

This clonotype has only a few counts. J is TRBJ2-7 and V is TRBV6-5; 8 bases agree with TRBD1. V was clipped by 1 base and J by 5 bases; unmatched bases: 7. Germline assignment: CDR1 MNHEY and CDR2 SVGAGI. The CDR3 is 15 residues long. The CDR3 bases are TGTGCCAGCAGTTACTATGGACAGGGACCGAACGAGCAGTACTTC. It translates to CASSYYGQGPNEQYF.

Of note for this clonotype: A much larger clone differs by one base, so this may be a read error. The rearrangement uses TRBV6-5 and TRBJ2-3, with TRBD2 matching 9 bases. Germline CDR1 MNHEY, CDR2 SVGAGI. CDR3 size: 18 residues. The CDR3 DNA sequence: TGTGTCAGCAGTTACTCATTCCTAGCGGGAATAAGCACAGATACGCAGTATTTT. It yields the protein CVSSYSFLAGISTDTQYF.

At least ten counts were recorded for this clonotype. The V gene is TRBV25-1, the J gene TRBJ1-2; D gene unclear. Germline values: CDR1 MGHDK, CDR2 SYGVNS. V was trimmed by 0 bases and J by 4 bases, leaving 3 bases between them. The CDR3 is 12 residues long. The CDR3 DNA reads as TGTGCCAGCAGTGAATATGGCTATGGCTACACCTTC. Its translation is CASSEYGYGYTF.

Here the CDR3 reads CASSAPDRGTEAFF. The CDR3 region has the DNA TGTGCCAGTAGTGCCCCCGACAGGGGAACTGAAGCTTTCTTT. J is TRBJ1-1 and V is TRBV19; 8 bases are a match to TRBD1. Germline CDR1 LNHDA, CDR2 SQIVND (reference sequence). The CDR3 is made up of 14 amino acids. Trimming removed 5 bases from V and 5 bases from J; junction bases left unmatched: 7.

V is TRBV20-1 and J is TRBJ2-7; 9 bases map to TRBD1. Germline V lookup: CDR1 DFQATT, CDR2 SNEGSKA (reference sequence). This CDR3 has 14 residues. J lost 3 bases, V lost 6 bases, and 9 bases had no gene match. The CDR3 here is CSAAGTGLNYEQYF. The CDR3 region has the DNA TGCAGTGCGGCTGGGACAGGGCTAAACTACGAGCAGTACTTC.

This clonotype has just one count. The genes are TRBV5-5 and TRBJ1-1; TRBD1 might be the D (5 bases). The CDR3 runs 14 residues. Germline V lookup: CDR1 SGHKS, CDR2 YYEKEE (reference sequence). The ends were cut back, 4 bases at V and 5 bases at J, with 15 bases in the middle. In DNA form, the CDR3 reads TGTGCCAGCAGCGTCTCAGGGACGAGAACTGAAGCTTTCTTT. It encodes CASSVSGTRTEAFF.

This clonotype was counted between two and nine times. The genes are TRBV2 and TRBJ1-1; D unresolved. V was pared by 8 bases and J by 1 base, with 11 bases between. Germline V lookup: CDR1 SNHLY, CDR2 FYNNEI. The CDR3 is 13 residues long. In DNA form, the CDR3 reads TGTGCCAGCCCCGTGGTACAGAACACTGAAGCTTTCTTT. Its protein product is CASPVVQNTEAFF.

The chain couples TRBV6-5 to TRBJ2-7; no clear D. Germline lookup yields CDR1 MNHEY and CDR2 SVGAGI. This CDR3 spans 12 amino acids. The V end was cut by 7 bases, the J end by 5 bases, with 12 bases between. The CDR3 nucleotides are TGTGCCAGCATGAAGGGTATCGACGAGCAGTACTTC. Translating gives CASMKGIDEQYF.

This clonotype was recorded at least ten times. This chain connects TRBV6-1 to TRBJ2-3; TRBD1 is a possible D gene (6 bases). CDR3 length: 15 residues. Germline CDR1 reads MNHNS; CDR2 reads SASEGT. Trimming shortened V by 5 bases and J by 4 bases, and 16 bases separated the two germline ends. The CDR3 sequence: CASSLQGYTPDTQYF. CDR3 nucleotides: TGTGCCAGCAGTCTACAGGGTTACACCCCAGATACGCAGTATTTT.

CDR3 DNA: TGTGCCAGCAGCTTAGCTGGACTAGCGAACGAGCAGTACTTC. Translation: CASSLAGLANEQYF. This chain uses TRBV7-9 with TRBJ2-7, with TRBD2 matching over 9 bases. With 0 bases clipped from V and 5 bases from J, the junction kept 2 bases outside the gene matches. The CDR3 is made up of 14 amino acids. Germline lookup yields CDR1 SEHNR and CDR2 FQNEAQ (reference sequence).

Many counts were recorded for this clonotype. The V and J genes are TRBV19 and TRBJ1-2; 8 bases agree with TRBD1. The CDR3 spans 15 residues. In germline, CDR1 is LNHDA, CDR2 SQIVND (reference sequence). J was trimmed by 8 bases and V by 0 bases; bases with no gene match: 8. The chain's CDR3 is CASSIDSQGASGYTF. DNA of the CDR3: TGTGCCAGTAGTATAGATTCGCAGGGGGCAAGCGGCTACACCTTC.

This clonotype was seen more than once but under ten times. The chain employs TRBV7-3 and TRBJ2-5, with 11 positions matching TRBD1. Looked up from germline, CDR1 is SGHTA and CDR2 is FQGTGA. V was clipped by 6 bases and J by 4 bases; unmatched bases: 4. The CDR3 sequence is 14 residues long. Here the CDR3 DNA reads TGTGCCAGCAGACTAGGGACAGGGGGAGAGACCCAGTACTTC. This gives the protein CASRLGTGGETQYF.

This chain connects TRBV29-1 to TRBJ2-7; 16 nucleotides align to TRBD2. Unmatched junction bases numbered 8, after V lost 4 bases and J lost 5 bases. The length of the CDR3 is 16 residues. Germline CDR1 SQVTM, CDR2 ANQGSEA. The CDR3 nucleotides are TGCAGCGTTGCACCGGGACTAGCGGGAGGGCGGGACGAGCAGTACTTC. Amino acid sequence: CSVAPGLAGGRDEQYF.

This clonotype was seen once. The chain combines TRBV24-1 with TRBJ2-7; D may be TRBD2 (6 bases). The end of the DNA fits TRBJ2-1 better, so the J call may be wrong. The CDR3 runs to 17 residues. Germline V gene data show CDR1 as KGHDR and CDR2 as SFDVKD. CDR3 DNA: TGTGCCACCAGTGATTTGCGCGACGGGAGTAACTACAATGAGCAGTTCTTC. Protein: CATSDLRDGSNYNEQFF.

The chain recombines TRBV7-2 with TRBJ1-1; perhaps TRBD1 as D (6 bases). Germline V gene sequence: CDR1 SGHTA, CDR2 FQGNSA. The V and J ends lost 5 bases and 5 bases respectively, with 15 bases between them. The CDR3 sequence is 14 residues long. CDR3 coding DNA: TGTGCCAGCAGCCACAGGGCCCAGGGAACTGAAGCTTTCTTT. As protein: CASSHRAQGTEAFF.

This clonotype was seen many times. This sequence joins TRBV28 and TRBJ1-6; 9 nucleotides align to TRBD1. Germline V gene sequence: CDR1 MDHEN, CDR2 SYDVKM. The trim removed 8 bases at V and 11 bases at J, leaving 10 bases unmatched. The CDR3 runs to 14 residues. The CDR3 loop reads CASVEQGASPPLHF. The CDR3 DNA sequence: TGTGCCAGCGTCGAACAGGGGGCATCGCCACCCCTCCACTTT. Combining the CDR3 with reference TRBV28 and TRBJ1-6 gives the whole variable domain DVKVTQSSRYLVKRTGEKVFLECVQDMDHENMFWYRQDPGLGLRLIYFSYDVKMKEKGDIPEGYSVSREKKERFSLILESASTNQTSMYLCASVEQGASPPLHFGNGTRLTVT.

This clonotype was detected ten times or more. This sequence joins TRBV20-1 and TRBJ2-2, with a possible D match to TRBD1 (7 bases). The V and J ends lost 0 bases and 5 bases respectively, with 19 bases between them. The V gene's germline CDR1 is DFQATT and CDR2 SNEGSKA (reference sequence). The CDR3 runs to 17 residues. The CDR3 sequence: CSARDPGGGRGTGELFF. The CDR3 bases are TGCAGTGCTAGAGATCCAGGAGGGGGCAGGGGGACCGGGGAGCTGTTTTTT.